This T cell receptor beta chain was recorded in a study of T-cell memory formation after mild COVID-19. As for the study in general: For the most part, TCR clusters were specific to one donor.

The V gene's germline CDR1 is SGHVS and CDR2 FQNEAQ. V was shortened by 5 bases and J by 6 bases, with 32 bases between the two germline ends. CDR3 length: 20 residues. After 5'RACE with constant-segment primers, TCR alpha and TCR beta cDNA libraries carrying sample barcodes and UMIs were obtained. Via MiXCR, TCRdb re-called the 5' RACE reads, giving one row per CDR3 protein. The data hold about half a million distinct CDR3 sequences, with 15% to 20% observed a single time. The chain recombines TRBV7-8 with TRBJ2-1; possibly TRBD2 for D (6 bases). What was sequenced was PBMCs or a T cell subset sorted from them (not recorded which). The receptor comes from an adult woman who had mild COVID-19 (a few samples of this study predate the infection). Cell type and time point are not known. The CDR3 here is CASSLTSSVRPYVLSNEQFF. DNA for the CDR3: TGTGCCAGCAGCCTCACCTCTAGCGTCAGACCCTATGTTCTTTCCAATGAGCAGTTCTTC. Together with reference TRBV7-8 and TRBJ2-1, the CDR3 gives the full variable domain: GAGVSQSPRYKVAKRGQDVALRCDPISGHVSLFWYQQALGQGPEFLTYFQNEAQLDKSGLPSDRFFAERPEGSVSTLKIQRTQQEDSAVYLCASSLTSSVRPYVLSNEQFFGPGTRLTVL.